A single sample is the source of the 18 T cell receptor beta chains below, sequenced in a study of cytomegalovirus exposure and HLA in healthy donors. A multiplex PCR was run with 60 Vbeta primers and 13 Jbeta primers. Assay used: immunoSEQ multiplex PCR; TCRdb lists only in-frame clones, some missing. The sample has about 220,000 clones, around 75% seen once. Sample: PBMCs. Every receptor here comes from a woman aged 30 to 39 in good health and CMV-seronegative.

This clone is a singleton in its sample. The chain has TRBV6-6 and TRBJ1-5; 8 bases line up with TRBD1. Germline assignment: CDR1 MNHNY and CDR2 SVGAGI (reference sequence). V lost 0 bases to trimming and J lost 3 bases; unmatched junction nucleotides: 4. The CDR3 has 16 amino acids. CDR3 sequence reads: CASSYSAGQDNQPQHF. CDR3 nucleotides: TGTGCCAGCAGTTACTCCGCGGGACAGGACAATCAGCCCCAGCATTTT.

In regard to this clone: Relative to the germline gene, one junction end is altered; a read error may explain this. This chain links TRBV6-5 with TRBJ2-7, with 14 positions matching TRBD2. The CDR3 is made up of 14 amino acids. The germline V gene has CDR1 MNHEY and CDR2 SVGAGI. CDR3 loop: CASSYSGLAGELYF. DNA of the CDR3: TGTGCCAGCAGTTACTCGGGACTAGCGGGAGAGCTGTACTTC.

The rearrangement uses TRBV19 and TRBJ1-2; 9 positions match TRBD1. CDR3 size: 16 residues. Germline V gives CDR1 LNHDA, CDR2 SQIVND (reference sequence). V gave up 6 bases and J gave up 2 bases; unmatched junction bases: 10. CDR3 region: CASRPGTGRKNYGYTF. The CDR3, as DNA: TGTGCCAGTAGACCCGGGACAGGGCGGAAGAACTATGGCTACACCTTC.

This clone appeared a single time. The chain links TRBV30 to TRBJ2-1; tentative D call: TRBD2 (6 bases). V lost 6 bases and J 4 bases, leaving 13 bases between the germline ends. CDR1 GTSNPN and CDR2 SVGIG come from the germline V gene (reference sequence). CDR3 length: 13 amino acids. Here the CDR3 reads CACSAGPYNEQFF. The CDR3 nucleotides are TGTGCCTGTAGCGCGGGGCCTTACAATGAGCAGTTCTTC.

The chain joins TRBV7-9 to TRBJ2-7; 12 positions agree with TRBD2. Per germline, CDR1 SEHNR and CDR2 FQNEAQ (reference sequence). The CDR3 runs 15 residues. V was clipped by 3 bases and J by 5 bases; unmatched bases: 5. CDR3 DNA: TGTGCCAGCAGCTTTTTACTAGCGGGAGGAGACGAGCAGTACTTC. It specifies CASSFLLAGGDEQYF.

The CDR3 coding sequence is TGCGCCAGCAGCTCCGGCCTCCGGGAAACAGTTGAAGCTTTCTTT. This gives the protein CASSSGLRETVEAFF. The rearrangement joins TRBV5-1 to TRBJ1-1; no definite D call. The ends were cut back, 3 bases at V and 7 bases at J, with 19 bases in the middle. Germline CDR1 is SGHRS and CDR2 is YFSETQ. This CDR3 is 15 amino acids long.

This chain's CDR3 is CASRTPDRGRQFF. CDR3 DNA sequence: TGTGCCAGCAGAACTCCAGACAGGGGGCGGCAGTTCTTC. V and J are TRBV6-6 and TRBJ2-1; TRBD1 matches at 10 bases. The CDR3 covers 13 residues. The germline V gene has CDR1 MNHNY and CDR2 SVGAGI (reference sequence). Unmatched junction bases numbered 8, after V lost 6 bases and J lost 12 bases.

The chain has TRBV11-3 and TRBJ1-1, with D perhaps matching TRBD1 (5 bases). CDR3 length: 16 amino acids. V was clipped by 8 bases and J by 0 bases, with 19 bases between them. CDR1 and CDR2 (germline): SGHNT, YENEEA. The CDR3 reads CASGGAPSGLNTEAFF. For the CDR3, the DNA is TGTGCCAGCGGTGGGGCCCCATCGGGCCTGAACACTGAAGCTTTCTTT.

V gene TRBV7-3 combines with J gene TRBJ2-5; the D gene is possibly TRBD2 (5 bases). The CDR3 is made up of 14 amino acids. CDR1 is SGHTA, CDR2 FQGTGA, per germline. V was shortened by 5 bases and J by 3 bases, with 13 bases between the two germline ends. The CDR3 coding sequence is TGTGCCAGCAGCCGAACGGCGAGGGAAGAGACCCAGTACTTC. Residues: CASSRTAREETQYF.

V and J are TRBV6-6 and TRBJ2-1; 11 bases agree with TRBD2. The germline CDR1 and CDR2 sequences are MNHNY and SVGAGI (reference sequence). The V segment lost 6 bases and the J segment 6 bases; nucleotides outside the gene matches: 10. This CDR3 spans 16 amino acids. DNA for the CDR3: TGTGCCAGCAGCAACTTGTTTAGCGGGAGGGCCAATGAGCAGTTCTTC. Its translation: CASSNLFSGRANEQFF.

Here the CDR3 DNA reads TGTGCCAGCAGCTTGTTCGGGACAGGAGCCAATCAGCCCCAGCATTTT. Translating gives CASSLFGTGANQPQHF. The chain combines TRBV5-6 with TRBJ1-5, with 8 nucleotides matching TRBD1. The CDR3 contains 16 residues. Germline V gene sequence: CDR1 SGHDT, CDR2 YYEEEE. After removal of 1 base from V and 3 bases from J, the junction contained 6 bases not matched to a gene.

The V call is TRBV18, the J call TRBJ2-2; D is perhaps TRBD2 (5 bases). This CDR3 spans 16 amino acids. Germline-derived CDR1 and CDR2 are KGHSH and LQKENI. Trimming took off 3 bases at V and 5 bases at J, with 16 bases between the two ends. CDR3 protein: CASSPTSTDYTGELFF. The CDR3, as DNA: TGTGCCAGCTCACCGACGAGTACAGACTATACCGGGGAGCTGTTTTTT. Full variable domain (remainder filled in from reference TRBV18 and TRBJ2-2): NAGVMQNPRHLVRRRGQEARLRCSPMKGHSHVYWYRQLPEEGLKFMVYLQKENIIDESGMPKERFSAEFPKEGPSILRIQQVVRGDSAAYFCASSPTSTDYTGELFFGEGSRLTVL.

The chain has TRBV10-1 and TRBJ2-1; D may be TRBD2 (6 bases). CDR3 size: 14 residues. V dropped 4 bases and J dropped 8 bases, with 15 bases sitting between them. Germline V gene lookup returns CDR1 WNHNN and CDR2 SYGVQD (reference sequence). Written as DNA, the CDR3 is TGCGCCAGCAGTGTAGACGGGAGCGGCGATGAGCAGTTCTTC. It encodes CASSVDGSGDEQFF.

This chain uses TRBV27 with TRBJ1-5; 7 bases agree with TRBD1. The CDR3 runs 15 residues. The V segment lost 6 bases and the J segment 5 bases; nucleotides outside the gene matches: 10. Per germline, CDR1 MNHEY and CDR2 SMNVEV (reference sequence). The CDR3 protein is CASRRLTGNDQPQHF. The CDR3 nucleotides read TGTGCCAGCAGACGGTTGACAGGGAACGATCAGCCCCAGCATTTT.

The chain combines TRBV19 with TRBJ2-4, with a weak D call TRBD1 (6 bases). CDR3 length: 14 residues. Germline-derived CDR1 and CDR2 are LNHDA and SQIVND (reference sequence). V was clipped by 3 bases and J by 7 bases, with 13 bases between them. CDR3 sequence reads: CASSIEQGWNIQYF. As DNA, the CDR3 is TGTGCCAGTAGTATTGAACAGGGTTGGAACATTCAGTACTTC.

This chain connects TRBV6-5 to TRBJ2-7, with D perhaps TRBD2 (5 bases). Trimming cost V 6 bases and J 0 bases, with 9 bases left between them. There are 13 residues in the CDR3. The V gene's germline CDR1 is MNHEY and CDR2 SVGAGI. CDR3 DNA: TGTGCCAGCAGCGTCACTAGCTCCTACGAGCAGTACTTC. This gives the protein CASSVTSSYEQYF.

The chain is built from TRBV2 and TRBJ2-7; tentative D call: TRBD2 (6 bases). The germline V gene encodes CDR1 SNHLY and CDR2 FYNNEI. CDR3 size: 13 residues. V shed 7 bases and J shed 3 bases, with 13 bases lying between them. The CDR3 sequence is CASTLWRDYEQYF. The DNA of the CDR3 is TGTGCCAGCACGCTTTGGAGGGACTACGAGCAGTACTTC.

V gene TRBV10-3 combines with J gene TRBJ1-1, with D perhaps TRBD1 (5 bases). V dropped 6 bases and J dropped 5 bases, with 13 bases sitting between them. Germline assignment: CDR1 ENHRY and CDR2 SYGVKD. The CDR3 has 13 residues. The CDR3 loop is CAIRGLQGTEAFF. The CDR3 DNA reads TGTGCCATCAGGGGGCTACAAGGGACTGAAGCTTTCTTT.